This TCR beta chain was captured in a study of T cells after yellow fever vaccination. Study findings and constraints: Though it reached lower strength, the secondary response hit its peak faster, day 5 versus 15.

One entry per CDR3 protein results from TCRdb running MiXCR on the 5' RACE reads. The data contain 250,000 to 350,000 distinct CDR3 sequences, around 6.8% of them singletons. CDR3 length: 17 amino acids. Per the germline V gene, CDR1 is PRHDT and CDR2 is FYEKMQ (reference sequence). V was cut by 5 bases and J by 2 bases, with 20 bases left in between. As to this clonotype: Its target is not known.

This chain joins TRBV13 and TRBJ2-3; D is perhaps TRBD1 (6 bases). Material: PBMCs, obtained around 45 days after the first yellow fever vaccination. The source is a man between 18 and 29 years old who received the YFV17D yellow fever vaccine. Here the CDR3 DNA reads TGTGCCAGCAGCCCCGCAGGGGCCGGAATCCACACAGATACGCAGTATTTT. This encodes CASSPAGAGIHTDTQYF. Full variable domain (missing parts from reference TRBV13 and TRBJ2-3): AAGVIQSPRHLIKEKRETATLKCYPIPRHDTVYWYQQGPGQDPQFLISFYEKMQSDKGSIPDRFSAQQFSDYHSELNMSSLELGDSALYFCASSPAGAGIHTDTQYFGPGTRLTVL.